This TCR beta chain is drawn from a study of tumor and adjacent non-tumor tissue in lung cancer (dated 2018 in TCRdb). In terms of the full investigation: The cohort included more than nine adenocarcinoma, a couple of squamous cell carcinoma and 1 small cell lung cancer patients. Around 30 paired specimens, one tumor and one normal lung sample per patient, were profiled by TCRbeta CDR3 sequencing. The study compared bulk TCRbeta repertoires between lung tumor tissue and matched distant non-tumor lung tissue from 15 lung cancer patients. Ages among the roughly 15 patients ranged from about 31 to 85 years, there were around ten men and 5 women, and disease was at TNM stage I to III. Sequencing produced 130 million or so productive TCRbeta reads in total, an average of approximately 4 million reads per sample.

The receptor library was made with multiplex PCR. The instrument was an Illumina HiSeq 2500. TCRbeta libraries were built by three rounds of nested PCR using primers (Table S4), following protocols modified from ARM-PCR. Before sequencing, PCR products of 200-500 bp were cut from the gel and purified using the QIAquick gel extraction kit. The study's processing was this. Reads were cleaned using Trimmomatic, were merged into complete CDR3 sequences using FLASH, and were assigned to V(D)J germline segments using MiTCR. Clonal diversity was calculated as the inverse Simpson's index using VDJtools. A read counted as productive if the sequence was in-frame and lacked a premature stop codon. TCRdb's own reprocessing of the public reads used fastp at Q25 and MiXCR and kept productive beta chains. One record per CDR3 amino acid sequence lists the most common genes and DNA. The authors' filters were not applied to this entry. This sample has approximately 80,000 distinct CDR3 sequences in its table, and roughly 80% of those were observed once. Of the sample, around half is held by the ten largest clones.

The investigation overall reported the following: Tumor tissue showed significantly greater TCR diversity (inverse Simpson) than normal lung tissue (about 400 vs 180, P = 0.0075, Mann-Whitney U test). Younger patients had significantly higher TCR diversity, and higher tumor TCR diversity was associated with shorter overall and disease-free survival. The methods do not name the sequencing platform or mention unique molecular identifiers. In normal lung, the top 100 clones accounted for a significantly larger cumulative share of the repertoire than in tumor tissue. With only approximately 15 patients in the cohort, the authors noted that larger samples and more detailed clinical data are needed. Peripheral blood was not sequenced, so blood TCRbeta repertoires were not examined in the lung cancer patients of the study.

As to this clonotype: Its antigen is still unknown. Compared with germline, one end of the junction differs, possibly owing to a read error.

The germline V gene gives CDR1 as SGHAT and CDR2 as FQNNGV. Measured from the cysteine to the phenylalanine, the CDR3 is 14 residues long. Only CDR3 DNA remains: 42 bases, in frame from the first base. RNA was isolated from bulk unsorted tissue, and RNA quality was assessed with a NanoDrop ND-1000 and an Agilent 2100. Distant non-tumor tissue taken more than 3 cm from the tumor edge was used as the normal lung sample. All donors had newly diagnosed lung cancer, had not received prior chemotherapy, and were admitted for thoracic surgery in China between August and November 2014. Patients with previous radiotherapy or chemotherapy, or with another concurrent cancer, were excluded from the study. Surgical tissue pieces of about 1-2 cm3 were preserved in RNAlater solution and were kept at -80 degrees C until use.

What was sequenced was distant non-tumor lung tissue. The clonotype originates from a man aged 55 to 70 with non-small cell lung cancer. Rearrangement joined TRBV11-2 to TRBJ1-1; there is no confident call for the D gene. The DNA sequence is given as TGTGCCAGTAGCTTAGTCGGAAGGGTCACTGAAGCTTCCTTT. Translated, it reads CASSLVGRVTEASF. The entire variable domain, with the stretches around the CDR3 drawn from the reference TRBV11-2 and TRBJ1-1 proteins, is EAGVAQSPRYKIIEKRQSVAFWCNPISGHATLYWYQQILGQGPKLLIQFQNNGVVDDSQLPKDRFSAERLKGVDSTLKIQPAKLEDSAVYLCASSLVGRVTEASFGQGTRLTVV.